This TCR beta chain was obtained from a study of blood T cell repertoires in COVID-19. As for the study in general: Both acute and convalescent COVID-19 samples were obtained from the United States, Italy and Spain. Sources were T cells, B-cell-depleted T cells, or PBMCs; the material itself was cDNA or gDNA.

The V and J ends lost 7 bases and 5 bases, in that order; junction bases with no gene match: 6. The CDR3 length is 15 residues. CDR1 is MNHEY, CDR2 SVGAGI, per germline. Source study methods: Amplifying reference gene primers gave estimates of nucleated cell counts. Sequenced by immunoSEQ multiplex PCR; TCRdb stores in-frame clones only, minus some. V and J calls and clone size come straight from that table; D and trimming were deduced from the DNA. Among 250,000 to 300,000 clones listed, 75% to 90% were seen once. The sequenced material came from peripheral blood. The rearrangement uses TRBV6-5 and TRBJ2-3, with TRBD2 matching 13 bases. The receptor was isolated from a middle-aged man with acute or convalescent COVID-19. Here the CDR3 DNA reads TGTGCCAGCACTGGACTAGCGGGGGCGGGAGATACGCAGTATTTT. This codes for CASTGLAGAGDTQYF.